The clone carrying this T cell receptor (beta chain) was observed once. Its antigen is not known. This sample was taken from a study of cytomegalovirus exposure and HLA in healthy donors. 13 Jbeta primers and 60 Vbeta primers were used for the PCR. Method: immunoSEQ multiplex PCR; TCRdb's copy keeps in-frame clones and lacks some. The table records roughly 100,000 clones, 75% of them present only once. General study results and limits: In vitro confirmation showed a few CMV-associated chains to be CMV antigen specific. Roughly uniform depth of sequencing across donors was assumed in presence/absence analyses.

Looked up from germline, CDR1 is MDHEN and CDR2 is SYDVKM. The trim removed 6 bases at V and 1 base at J, leaving 1 base unmatched. The CDR3 length is 14 residues. Sequences were obtained from PBMCs. The V and J genes are TRBV28 and TRBJ1-2, with 11 bases identical to TRBD1. This clonotype was sampled from a male donor in good health and CMV-seropositive. CDR3 region: CASRGQGVNYGYTF. The CDR3 DNA reads as TGTGCCAGCAGGGGACAGGGGGTTAACTATGGCTACACCTTC.